This passage covers 15 T cell receptor beta chains from one sample sequenced in a study of lymphopenia after photon versus proton radiotherapy. Produced via immunoSEQ multiplex PCR; TCRdb's table is partial and in-frame only. This sample has about 42,000 clones, with around 83% found just once. The sample here was peripheral blood, taken from a patient treated with proton-based radiotherapy. Receptor source: a woman aged 70-85 years with pancreatic cancer.

The rearrangement links TRBV25-1 to TRBJ2-7, with 12 bases matching TRBD2. Per the germline V gene, CDR1 is MGHDK and CDR2 is SYGVNS. This CDR3 has 15 residues. The V segment lost 5 bases and the J segment 4 bases; nucleotides outside the gene matches: 6. CDR3 sequence: CASSRLAGGPYEQYF. CDR3 coding DNA: TGTGCCAGCAGTCGTCTAGCGGGAGGGCCTTACGAGCAGTACTTC.

This clone has a handful of counts. The J gene is TRBJ2-7, the V gene TRBV5-1; TRBD1 agrees at 7 bases. There are 15 residues in the CDR3. V lost 0 bases to trimming and J lost 5 bases; unmatched junction nucleotides: 8. The germline gives CDR1 SGHRS, CDR2 YFSETQ. CDR3 amino acids: CASSLGDRERNEQYF. CDR3 in DNA: TGCGCCAGCAGCTTGGGTGACAGGGAGAGGAACGAGCAGTACTTC.

The rearrangement links TRBV4-3 to TRBJ2-1, with a tentative D call TRBD1 (5 bases). V lost 2 bases and J 10 bases, leaving 15 bases between the germline ends. CDR1 and CDR2 from the germline V gene are LGHNA and YSLEER. The CDR3 is 14 amino acids. The CDR3 DNA is TGCGCCAGCAGCCAAAATACCAGGGCTGGCGAGCAGTTCTTC. Protein: CASSQNTRAGEQFF.

The chain couples TRBV2 to TRBJ2-3; D gene ambiguous. Germline loops: CDR1 SNHLY, CDR2 FYNNEI. V gave up 5 bases and J gave up 1 base, with 7 bases separating them. The CDR3 length is 13 residues. DNA for the CDR3: TGTGCCAGCAGTATCTATGGCACAGATACGCAGTATTTT. Amino acid sequence: CASSIYGTDTQYF.

The chain has TRBV28 and TRBJ1-5, with 9 bases that match TRBD1. The J segment lost 5 bases and the V segment lost 4 bases, leaving 3 bases of the junction unmatched. This CDR3 contains 14 residues. Germline V gene sequence: CDR1 MDHEN, CDR2 SYDVKM. This CDR3 reads CASSWTGVDQPQHF. The CDR3 bases are TGTGCCAGCAGTTGGACAGGGGTGGATCAGCCCCAGCATTTT.

The chain is built from TRBV7-9 and TRBJ2-1; TRBD2 is a possible D gene (6 bases). Trimming took 6 bases from V and 6 from J, leaving 9 bases between them. CDR1 and CDR2 from the germline V gene are SEHNR and FQNEAQ (reference sequence). The CDR3 is 12 residues long. In DNA, the CDR3 is TGTGCCAGCAGGGGGGGTAGCAATGAGCAGTTCTTC. This translates into CASRGGSNEQFF.

The rearrangement uses TRBV6-1 and TRBJ2-7, with unresolved D. With 2 bases removed from V and 0 bases from J, the gap between germline ends came to 11 bases. Germline CDR1 MNHNS, CDR2 SASEGT. This CDR3 spans 15 amino acids. Here the CDR3 reads CASSELGPASYEQYF. The CDR3 DNA sequence: TGTGCCAGCAGTGAACTTGGACCAGCCTCCTACGAGCAGTACTTC.

This clone appeared a single time. This chain links TRBV9 with TRBJ1-4, with D perhaps TRBD1 (6 bases). The CDR3 consists of 14 residues. The germline V gene encodes CDR1 SGDLS and CDR2 YYNGEE. V was cut by 4 bases and J by 5 bases, with 12 bases left in between. The CDR3 DNA is TGTGCCAGCAGCCCTCGGACAGACAATGAAAAACTGTTTTTT. Translated, it gives CASSPRTDNEKLFF.

This chain links TRBV28 with TRBJ2-7, with TRBD2 matching 10 bases. In germline, CDR1 is MDHEN, CDR2 SYDVKM. The CDR3 totals 16 residues. Trimming took 5 bases from V and 1 from J; bases not matched to a gene: 8. This CDR3 is CASSRVTGLASYEQYF. Here the CDR3 DNA reads TGTGCCAGCAGTCGCGTGACGGGACTAGCGTCCTACGAGCAGTACTTC.

This chain uses TRBV2 with TRBJ2-7; D not resolved. This CDR3 spans 12 amino acids. From germline, CDR1 is SNHLY and CDR2 FYNNEI. V was clipped by 7 bases and J by 6 bases, with 13 bases between them. The CDR3 nucleotides read TGTGCCAGCACGGTATTCTCTTCCGAGCAGTACTTC. Protein product: CASTVFSSEQYF.

The J gene is TRBJ2-3, the V gene TRBV9; D is undetermined. Looked up from germline, CDR1 is SGDLS and CDR2 is YYNGEE. This CDR3 has 14 amino acids. With 0 bases removed from V and 2 bases from J, the gap between germline ends came to 7 bases. In nucleotides, the CDR3 is TGTGCCAGCAGCGTAGCTGACCTCACAGATACGCAGTATTTT. Translation: CASSVADLTDTQYF.

The CDR3: CASTKAGSERQNGYTF. The CDR3 region has the DNA TGTGCCAGCACCAAGGCTGGTTCGGAACGACAAAATGGCTACACCTTC. V is TRBV7-2 and J is TRBJ1-2; D is ambiguous. V was cut by 7 bases and J by 6 bases, with 24 bases left in between. CDR3 length: 16 amino acids. From germline, CDR1 is SGHTA and CDR2 FQGNSA. The whole variable domain, remainder taken from reference TRBV7-2 and TRBJ1-2, is GAGVSQSPSNKVTEKGKDVELRCDPISGHTALYWYRQSLGQGLEFLIYFQGNSAPDKSGLPSDRFSAERTGGSVSTLTIQRTQQEDSAVYLCASTKAGSERQNGYTFGSGTRLTVV.

The genes are TRBV11-3 and TRBJ1-1; TRBD1 aligns across 7 bases. Germline-derived CDR1 and CDR2 are SGHNT and YENEEA. V shed 6 bases, J shed 6 bases, and the junction held 4 bases outside the gene matches. CDR3 size: 12 residues. CDR3 protein: CASSHRGAEAFF. The CDR3 nucleotides read TGTGCCAGCAGTCACAGGGGCGCTGAAGCTTTCTTT.

The chain joins TRBV7-2 to TRBJ2-3, with 7 bases lining up with TRBD1. CDR1 is SGHTA, CDR2 FQGNSA, per germline. The junction had 10 bases not matched to a gene; V was cut back by 1 base and J by 6 bases. This CDR3 spans 16 amino acids. CDR3 coding DNA: TGTGCCAGCAGCTTAGGGCGACAGGGATCGGGGGATACGCAGTATTTT. Its protein product is CASSLGRQGSGDTQYF.

CDR3 sequence reads: CARSLRPGSGYTF. CDR3 DNA sequence: TGTGCCAGAAGCTTAAGGCCAGGGAGTGGCTACACCTTC. This chain joins TRBV5-3 and TRBJ1-2, with D possibly being TRBD1 (5 bases). TRBV5-3 is filed as an ORF, its function uncertain. V lost 2 bases and J 7 bases, leaving 12 bases between the germline ends. This CDR3 is 13 amino acids long.